The clone carrying this T cell receptor (beta chain) was picked up many times. A single base separates this from a much larger clone, so it may be a read error. This record comes from a study of T cells in Graves' hyperthyroidism and ophthalmopathy. Template material for amplifying TCR beta CDR3 regions consisted of RNA transcripts. The HTBI primer set served for first-round RT-PCR of the TCR CDR3. TCRdb ran MiXCR on the multiplex PCR reads and lists one entry per CDR3 protein. Among about 520,000 distinct CDR3 sequences listed, approximately 25% were seen once. The diagnoses drew upon clinical symptoms, serum thyroxine and TRAb, thyroid ultrasound and orbital computed tomography. The specimen sequenced was blood. This TCR was sampled from a woman in her 30s with Graves' ophthalmopathy.

CDR3 sequence reads: CASRFRRGGQETQYF. The CDR3 bases are TGTGCCAGCAGGTTCCGGCGGGGGGGACAAGAGACCCAGTACTTC. V usage is TRBV27 and J usage is TRBJ2-5; TRBD2 matches 9 bases. The germline V gene encodes CDR1 MNHEY and CDR2 SMNVEV (reference sequence). The CDR3 extends over 15 amino acids. Trimming at V came to 6 bases and at J to 2 bases, leaving 7 bases not matched to a gene.